This T cell receptor (beta chain) is drawn from a study of cytomegalovirus exposure and HLA in healthy donors. Study-level information: Unique TCR beta sequences numbering 95 million to 130 million came from 150 million to 200 million T cells in an earlier analysis. The early release's HLA-typed donors yielded 65 million to 85 million unique TCRs.

Amplification used 60 Vbeta primers and 13 Jbeta primers. Libraries were prepared by immunoSEQ multiplex PCR; TCRdb keeps only in-frame clonotypes and omits some of them. Of approximately 170,000 clones listed, 70% to 80% are singletons. Broader study findings: A later analysis associated under 20,000 TCR beta sequences with HLA alleles at a 0.05 false discovery rate.

In its sample, this clone was seen once. The antigen remains unidentified. The specimen sequenced was PBMCs. This sequence was found in a woman in her twenties or thirties in good health and CMV-seropositive.

The CDR3 DNA sequence: TGTGCCAGCAGCTTATATAAACAGGGAAGCTCCTACAATGAGCAGTTCTTC. This codes for CASSLYKQGSSYNEQFF. The V gene is TRBV7-9, the J gene TRBJ2-1; D possibly corresponds to TRBD1 (6 bases). This CDR3 region has 17 residues. The germline V and J ends were trimmed by 2 bases and 0 bases, with 14 bases remaining between them. Germline V gene data show CDR1 as SEHNR and CDR2 as FQNEAQ (reference sequence). Full variable domain (rest looked up from reference TRBV7-9 and TRBJ2-1): DTGVSQNPRHKITKRGQNVTFRCDPISEHNRLYWYRQTLGQGPEFLTYFQNEAQLEKSRLLSDRFSAERPKGSFSTLEIQRTEQGDSAMYLCASSLYKQGSSYNEQFFGPGTRLTVL.